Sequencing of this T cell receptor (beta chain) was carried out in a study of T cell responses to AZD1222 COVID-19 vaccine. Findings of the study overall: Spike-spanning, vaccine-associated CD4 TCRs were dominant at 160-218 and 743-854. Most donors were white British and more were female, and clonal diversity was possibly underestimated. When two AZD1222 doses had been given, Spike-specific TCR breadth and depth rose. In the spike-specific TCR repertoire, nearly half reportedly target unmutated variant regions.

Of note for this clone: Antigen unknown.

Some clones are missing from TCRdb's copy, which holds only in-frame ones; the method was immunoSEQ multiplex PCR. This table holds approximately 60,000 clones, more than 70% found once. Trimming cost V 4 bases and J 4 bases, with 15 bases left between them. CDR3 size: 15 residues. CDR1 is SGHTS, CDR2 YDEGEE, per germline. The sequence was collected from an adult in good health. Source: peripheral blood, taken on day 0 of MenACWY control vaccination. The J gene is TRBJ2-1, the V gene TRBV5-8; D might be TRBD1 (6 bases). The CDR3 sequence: CASSPRGTNYNEQFF. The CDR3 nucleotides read TGTGCCAGCAGCCCGAGGGGGACAAATTACAATGAGCAGTTCTTC.